Following are 22 T cell receptor beta chains from one sample sequenced in a study of OX40 agonist ivuxolimab in advanced cancers. This table comes from immunoSEQ multiplex PCR, and its TCRdb copy is limited to in-frame clones, with some not included. This sample yields 100,000 or so clones, of which less than 95% are seen a single time; 0.18% belongs to the top ten. This specimen consisted of CD4+ or CD8+ T cells sorted from blood, obtained in a trial of the OX40 agonist ivuxolimab. These receptors were obtained from an adult with an advanced solid tumor such as melanoma, head and neck, liver or kidney cancer.

This rearrangement joins TRBV10-3 to TRBJ1-2; D call uncertain. Germline CDR1 is ENHRY and CDR2 is SYGVKD. The CDR3 loop spans 12 amino acids. The V and J ends lost 6 bases and 8 bases respectively, with 13 bases between them. CDR3 protein: CAIRAPGLGYTF. The CDR3 DNA reads TGTGCCATCAGGGCCCCCGGATTGGGCTACACCTTC.

The CDR3 sequence: CAPARDRGRNTGELFF. In DNA form, the CDR3 reads TGTGCCCCGGCCCGGGACAGGGGGCGAAACACCGGGGAGCTGTTTTTT. The chain links TRBV7-9 to TRBJ2-2; TRBD1 matches 12 bases. The V segment lost 11 bases and the J segment 2 bases; nucleotides outside the gene matches: 9. The CDR3 loop spans 16 amino acids. Looked up from germline, CDR1 is SEHNR and CDR2 is FQNEAQ (reference sequence).

The rearrangement uses TRBV18 and TRBJ1-3; D is perhaps TRBD1 (6 bases). The CDR3 totals 15 residues. The V end was cut by 3 bases, the J end by 0 bases, with 9 bases between. Germline CDR1 reads KGHSH; CDR2 reads LQKENI. As DNA, the CDR3 is TGTGCCAGCTCACCGCGGACAGACTCTGGAAACACCATATATTTT. Residues: CASSPRTDSGNTIYF. Filled out from reference TRBV18 and TRBJ1-3, the complete variable domain reads NAGVMQNPRHLVRRRGQEARLRCSPMKGHSHVYWYRQLPEEGLKFMVYLQKENIIDESGMPKERFSAEFPKEGPSILRIQQVVRGDSAAYFCASSPRTDSGNTIYFGEGSWLTVV.

The chain recombines TRBV5-4 with TRBJ1-4, with D possibly TRBD1 on 5 matching bases. The CDR3 runs 14 residues. Germline lookup yields CDR1 SGHNT and CDR2 YYREEE (reference sequence). Deletions cut 1 base from V and 3 bases from J, with 7 bases between. The CDR3 DNA follows: TGTGCCAGCAGCTTGTGGGGGTCTAATGAAAAACTGTTTTTT. It codes for CASSLWGSNEKLFF.

The chain employs TRBV28 and TRBJ1-5, with a tentative D call TRBD1 (5 bases). Trimming removed 2 bases at V and 3 bases at J, with 11 bases between. Germline V gene data show CDR1 as MDHEN and CDR2 as SYDVKM. The CDR3 contains 15 residues. The CDR3 is CASSLGGGYNQPQHF. CDR3 nucleotide sequence: TGTGCCAGCAGTTTAGGGGGGGGGTACAATCAGCCCCAGCATTTT.

This clone was seen once. The chain has TRBV9 and TRBJ2-6; 11 bases fit TRBD2. Trimming took 4 bases from V and 0 from J; bases not matched to a gene: 6. This CDR3 has 18 residues. The germline V gene encodes CDR1 SGDLS and CDR2 YYNGEE. The CDR3 DNA follows: TGTGCCAGCAGCACCCGACTAGCGGGGACCTCTGGGGCCAACGTCCTGACTTTC. Translation gives CASSTRLAGTSGANVLTF.

This clone was observed once. The chain is built from TRBV27 and TRBJ1-1; unclear D gene. CDR1 is MNHEY, CDR2 SMNVEV, per germline (reference sequence). The CDR3 spans 16 residues. V lost 4 bases to trimming and J lost 6 bases, with 21 bases between them. The CDR3: CASSSLVRFSSPEAFF. In DNA form, the CDR3 reads TGTGCCAGCAGTTCCCTCGTTAGGTTCAGCTCTCCTGAAGCTTTCTTT.

The V gene is TRBV29-1, the J gene TRBJ1-3, with 7 nucleotides matching TRBD1. This CDR3 has 14 residues. The germline V gene encodes CDR1 SQVTM and CDR2 ANQGSEA. Trimming cost V 6 bases and J 4 bases; bases outside gene matches: 9. Here the CDR3 reads CSVSRGTVGNTIYF. The DNA for the CDR3 is TGCAGCGTCTCCAGGGGGACCGTCGGAAACACCATATATTTT.

This sequence joins TRBV4-1 and TRBJ1-1, with TRBD1 matching 9 bases. This CDR3 has 15 amino acids. CDR1 is MGHRA, CDR2 YSYEKL, per germline. V lost 0 bases, J lost 7 bases, and 6 bases stayed unmatched. The CDR3 spells CASSQDIQGANEAFF. In DNA, the CDR3 is TGCGCCAGCAGCCAAGATATACAGGGGGCGAATGAAGCTTTCTTT.

The chain is built from TRBV7-2 and TRBJ2-4; the match to TRBD2 covers 7 bases. J was trimmed by 6 bases and V by 5 bases; bases with no gene match: 10. The germline gives CDR1 SGHTA, CDR2 FQGNSA. This CDR3 has 15 residues. The CDR3 region has the DNA TGTGCCAGCAGCATGAGTACTAGCGAGGGAAACATTCAGTACTTC. Translation gives CASSMSTSEGNIQYF. The entire variable domain, with the rest obtained from reference TRBV7-2 and TRBJ2-4, is as follows: GAGVSQSPSNKVTEKGKDVELRCDPISGHTALYWYRQSLGQGLEFLIYFQGNSAPDKSGLPSDRFSAERTGGSVSTLTIQRTQQEDSAVYLCASSMSTSEGNIQYFGAGTRLSVL.

This chain uses TRBV11-3 with TRBJ2-3; 12 bases align to TRBD2. Germline CDR1 SGHNT, CDR2 YENEEA. V shed 3 bases, J shed 2 bases, and the junction held 9 bases outside the gene matches. CDR3 size: 18 residues. The CDR3 loop reads CASSFRRTSGGSTDTQYF. CDR3 in DNA: TGTGCCAGCAGCTTCAGGCGAACTAGCGGGGGGTCCACAGATACGCAGTATTTT.

The gene calls are TRBV5-4 and TRBJ2-6; the match to TRBD2 covers 9 bases. Germline V CDR1 and CDR2: SGHNT, YYREEE (reference sequence). CDR3 length equals 16 residues. V shed 3 bases and J 8 bases; nucleotides not matched to a gene: 9. Here the CDR3 DNA reads TGTGCCAGCAGCTCAGGGGTGCGGGGGGGCACCAACGTCCTGACTTTC. Translating it yields CASSSGVRGGTNVLTF.

V and J are TRBV4-1 and TRBJ2-3; D possibly corresponds to TRBD1 (6 bases). This CDR3 is 16 amino acids long. The germline CDR1 and CDR2 sequences are MGHRA and YSYEKL. Trimming took 3 bases from V and 3 from J, leaving 16 bases between them. The CDR3 sequence is CASSQPWWGPTDTQYF. As DNA, the CDR3 is TGCGCCAGCAGCCAGCCCTGGTGGGGGCCGACAGATACGCAGTATTTT.

This clone has only one observation. This rearrangement joins TRBV5-1 to TRBJ2-5, with 8 bases aligning to TRBD2. The CDR3 extends over 17 amino acids. Trimming at V came to 2 bases and at J to 3 bases, leaving 12 bases not matched to a gene. Germline V lookup: CDR1 SGHRS, CDR2 YFSETQ. The CDR3 region has the DNA TGCGCCAGCAGCTTTAATAAGCCGGGAGGGCCAGAAGAGACCCAGTACTTC. Residues: CASSFNKPGGPEETQYF.

The V call is TRBV7-2, the J call TRBJ2-2; a weak D match, TRBD2 (5 bases). The CDR3 extends over 13 amino acids. The V and J ends lost 5 bases and 8 bases respectively, with 12 bases between them. CDR1 is SGHTA, CDR2 FQGNSA, per germline. In DNA form, the CDR3 reads TGTGCCAGCAGCCGTAGGCCGGGGGGGGAGCTGTTTTTT. Its translation is CASSRRPGGELFF.

V is TRBV14 and J is TRBJ2-7; 8 nucleotides match TRBD1. Germline V gene data show CDR1 as SGHDN and CDR2 as FVKESK. The CDR3 runs 15 residues. V lost 3 bases to trimming and J lost 2 bases; unmatched junction nucleotides: 6. In DNA, the CDR3 is TGTGCCAGCAGCCAGGGACAGGCCCAAACCTACGAGCAGTACTTC. This translates into CASSQGQAQTYEQYF. Variable domain in full (rest from reference TRBV14 and TRBJ2-7): EAGVTQFPSHSVIEKGQTVTLRCDPISGHDNLYWYRRVMGKEIKFLLHFVKESKQDESGMPNNRFLAERTGGTYSTLKVQPAELEDSGVYFCASSQGQAQTYEQYFGPGTRLTVT.

The rearrangement links TRBV7-9 to TRBJ1-1, with TRBD1 matching 12 bases. J was trimmed by 7 bases and V by 3 bases; bases with no gene match: 3. From germline, CDR1 is SEHNR and CDR2 FQNEAQ (reference sequence). The CDR3 is 14 amino acids. The CDR3 loop is CASSFGTGGFEAFF. The CDR3 coding sequence is TGTGCCAGCAGCTTTGGGACAGGGGGCTTTGAAGCTTTCTTT.

The chain recombines TRBV11-2 with TRBJ1-6; D remains ambiguous. CDR3 size: 17 residues. Germline lookup yields CDR1 SGHAT and CDR2 FQNNGV. V gave up 1 base and J gave up 0 bases, with 10 bases separating them. As DNA, the CDR3 is TGTGCCAGCAGCTTAGCTTTGGGGAGCTCCTATAATTCACCCCTCCACTTT. Translation gives CASSLALGSSYNSPLHF.

This clone appeared a single time. The J gene is TRBJ1-2, the V gene TRBV9, with 9 bases matching TRBD1. CDR3 size: 16 residues. With 2 bases clipped from V and 2 bases from J, the junction kept 7 bases outside the gene matches. Looked up from germline, CDR1 is SGDLS and CDR2 is YYNGEE. CDR3 loop: CASSVGTGQGNYGYTF. In DNA, the CDR3 is TGTGCCAGCAGCGTGGGAACGGGACAGGGCAACTATGGCTACACCTTC.

A single count supports this clone. The rearrangement uses TRBV28 and TRBJ2-6; D gene unclear. The CDR3 has 15 residues. V gave up 3 bases and J gave up 0 bases, with 6 bases separating them. The germline CDR1 and CDR2 sequences are MDHEN and SYDVKM. CDR3 bases: TGTGCCAGCAGTTTTTGGTACTCTGGGGCCAACGTCCTGACTTTC. Translated, it gives CASSFWYSGANVLTF.

The genes are TRBV5-1 and TRBJ1-1; 8 bases align to TRBD1. The CDR3 is 15 amino acids. The V gene's germline CDR1 is SGHRS and CDR2 YFSETQ. V shed 4 bases, J shed 4 bases, and the junction held 9 bases outside the gene matches. The CDR3 bases are TGCGCCAGCAGCCGTGGACAGGGTAAAAGCACTGAAGCTTTCTTT. It codes for CASSRGQGKSTEAFF. The full variable domain, rest sourced from reference TRBV5-1 and TRBJ1-1, is KAGVTQTPRYLIKTRGQQVTLSCSPISGHRSVSWYQQTPGQGLQFLFEYFSETQRNKGNFPGRFSGRQFSNSRSEMNVSTLELGDSALYLCASSRGQGKSTEAFFGQGTRLTVV.

The rearrangement links TRBV4-3 to TRBJ1-2, with a weak D call TRBD1 (5 bases). Trimming took 0 bases from V and 4 from J, leaving 12 bases between them. The germline V gene encodes CDR1 LGHNA and CDR2 YSLEER. This CDR3 is built from 15 residues. The CDR3 DNA reads TGCGCCAGCAGCCAAGACGACGGGGGAATCTATGGCTACACCTTC. This translates into CASSQDDGGIYGYTF.